These 16 T cell receptor beta chains originate from one sample sequenced in a study of cytomegalovirus exposure and HLA in healthy donors. The PCR ran on 60 Vbeta and 13 Jbeta primers. Produced via immunoSEQ multiplex PCR; TCRdb's table is partial and in-frame only. The sample has 150,000 to 200,000 clones, approximately 80% seen once; the top ten hold roughly 2.6%. Sequencing was carried out using PBMCs. Every receptor here comes from a woman in her 40s in good health and CMV-seropositive.

V gene TRBV2 combines with J gene TRBJ1-1; D not certain. The CDR3 contains 15 residues. V lost 2 bases to trimming and J lost 4 bases, with 14 bases between them. Per germline, CDR1 SNHLY and CDR2 FYNNEI. The CDR3 region has the DNA TGTGCCAGCAGTGAATCCCCGGGAGTTGGCACTGAAGCTTTCTTT. Protein: CASSESPGVGTEAFF.

V usage is TRBV27 and J usage is TRBJ2-7, with D tentatively TRBD1 (6 bases). Germline loops: CDR1 MNHEY, CDR2 SMNVEV (reference sequence). This CDR3 is 18 amino acids long. The V end lost 7 bases, the J end lost 4 bases, and 29 bases lay between the germline ends. The CDR3 region is CASTNLPGHNPTRYEQYF. The CDR3 region has the DNA TGTGCCAGCACCAACTTACCGGGACACAACCCGACGCGGTACGAGCAGTACTTC.

J is TRBJ2-7 and V is TRBV27; 12 bases are shared with TRBD1. Trimming at V came to 5 bases and at J to 6 bases, leaving 8 bases not matched to a gene. The CDR3 consists of 15 residues. CDR1 is MNHEY and CDR2 is SMNVEV in the germline V gene (reference sequence). CDR3: CASSRKGQGAGEQYF. The CDR3 nucleotides are TGTGCCAGCAGTCGAAAGGGACAGGGGGCTGGCGAGCAGTACTTC.

V usage is TRBV7-9 and J usage is TRBJ1-4; no definite D call. CDR3 length: 15 residues. CDR1 and CDR2 (germline): SEHNR, FQNEAQ (reference sequence). Between the trimmed V and J ends, which lost 2 bases and 0 bases, there was a span of 7 bases. CDR3: CASSLFTATNEKLFF. The CDR3, as DNA: TGTGCCAGCAGCTTATTCACGGCAACTAATGAAAAACTGTTTTTT.

This chain links TRBV7-9 with TRBJ1-5; D is ambiguous. The CDR3 extends over 13 amino acids. The V and J ends lost 3 bases and 4 bases respectively, with 7 bases between them. Germline CDR1 SEHNR, CDR2 FQNEAQ (reference sequence). The CDR3 is CASSFGVNQPQHF. The CDR3 coding sequence is TGTGCCAGCAGCTTTGGAGTGAATCAGCCCCAGCATTTT.

The rearrangement links TRBV4-3 to TRBJ2-3; possibly TRBD1 for D (5 bases). The CDR3 contains 17 residues. Germline CDR1 reads LGHNA; CDR2 reads YSLEER. V was cut by 3 bases and J by 3 bases, with 19 bases left in between. The CDR3 DNA reads TGCGCCAGCAGCCATGAAGTGGGCAGGGTTGGGACAGATACGCAGTATTTT. Translated, it gives CASSHEVGRVGTDTQYF.

The chain is built from TRBV6-1 and TRBJ2-5; TRBD2 agrees at 10 bases. Looked up from germline, CDR1 is MNHNS and CDR2 is SASEGT. The length of the CDR3 is 13 residues. Trimming took 7 bases from V and 7 from J; bases not matched to a gene: 6. The chain's CDR3 is CASNLAGEGTQYF. The CDR3 DNA reads as TGTGCCAGCAACCTAGCGGGAGAGGGGACCCAGTACTTC.

This clone was detected a few times. This CDR3 reads CASSPRRENTDTQYF. As DNA, the CDR3 is TGTGCCAGCAGCCCCCGGCGGGAGAACACAGATACGCAGTATTTT. The V gene is TRBV11-2, the J gene TRBJ2-3; 7 bases fit TRBD2. J gave up 2 bases and V 5 bases, and 7 bases lay outside the gene matches. The CDR3 contains 15 residues. Germline CDR1 and CDR2: SGHAT and FQNNGV.

J is TRBJ2-1 and V is TRBV7-2; TRBD2 agrees at 16 bases. The V gene's germline CDR1 is SGHTA and CDR2 FQGNSA. V was pared by 0 bases and J by 12 bases, with 11 bases of the junction left unmatched. This CDR3 contains 18 residues. This CDR3 reads CASSLAGTSGGARGRQFF. The CDR3 DNA is TGTGCCAGCAGCTTAGCTGGGACTAGCGGGGGGGCTCGTGGACGGCAGTTCTTC.

The V and J genes are TRBV5-6 and TRBJ1-1; D perhaps matches TRBD1 (5 bases). Trimming left V 0 bases short and J 13 bases short, with 13 bases between. The CDR3 is made up of 12 amino acids. Germline loops: CDR1 SGHDT, CDR2 YYEEEE. CDR3 nucleotide sequence: TGTGCCAGCAGCTTGGGGGGACTCAGGGTTTTCTTT. Translating it yields CASSLGGLRVFF.

This chain joins TRBV19 and TRBJ2-7; 7 bases are a match to TRBD1. V shed 9 bases, J shed 2 bases, and the junction held 13 bases outside the gene matches. The germline CDR1 and CDR2 sequences are LNHDA and SQIVND (reference sequence). The CDR3 consists of 15 residues. This chain's CDR3 is CASQDRKGDTYEQYF. CDR3 bases: TGTGCCAGCCAGGACAGGAAGGGGGATACCTACGAGCAGTACTTC.

The rearrangement joins TRBV6-5 to TRBJ1-4, with TRBD1 as a possible D gene (5 bases). From germline, CDR1 is MNHEY and CDR2 SVGAGI. Trimming pared 9 bases from V and 2 bases from J, leaving 13 bases between. The CDR3 is 14 residues long. The CDR3 DNA reads as TGTGCCAGTCGATTGGGGGGGACTAATGAAAAACTGTTTTTT. This encodes CASRLGGTNEKLFF.

The chain recombines TRBV2 with TRBJ2-5; maybe TRBD2 (5 bases). Germline CDR1 is SNHLY and CDR2 is FYNNEI. V was trimmed by 6 bases and J by 2 bases, leaving 10 bases between them. CDR3 length: 13 residues. The CDR3 here is CASSPDWQETQYF. CDR3 nucleotides: TGTGCCAGCAGCCCGGACTGGCAAGAGACCCAGTACTTC.

This clone was counted between two and nine times. This chain links TRBV7-6 with TRBJ1-1, with TRBD1 matching over 8 bases. CDR1 is SGHVS, CDR2 FNYEAQ, per germline. J lost 4 bases, V lost 0 bases, and 7 bases had no gene match. CDR3 size: 16 residues. DNA for the CDR3: TGTGCCAGCAGCTTAGCGACAGGGGTGACGGCCACTGAAGCTTTCTTT. Translation gives CASSLATGVTATEAFF.

J is TRBJ2-7 and V is TRBV10-3; 9 bases are a match to TRBD2. Germline V CDR1 and CDR2: ENHRY, SYGVKD. The V gene end was trimmed by 0 bases and the J gene end by 4 bases; junction bases not matched to a gene: 10. CDR3 length equals 17 residues. The CDR3 DNA follows: TGTGCCATCAGTGAGTCGTCTAGCGGGACTGTGCAGTACGAGCAGTACTTC. Translated, it gives CAISESSSGTVQYEQYF.

The gene calls are TRBV30 and TRBJ2-2, with a tentative D call TRBD2 (6 bases). With 3 bases removed from V and 6 bases from J, the gap between germline ends came to 20 bases. The CDR3 runs 16 residues. Germline V gene data show CDR1 as GTSNPN and CDR2 as SVGIG (reference sequence). Written as DNA, the CDR3 is TGTGCCTGGAGCGGGGACTCCTCGGCCAGGCCCGGGGAGCTGTTTTTT. Residues: CAWSGDSSARPGELFF.